This T cell receptor (beta chain) emerged from a study of human T cells and chemical hapten exposure. This clonotype was counted a few times. Documented time point: patch test 2, 6 weeks after DPC sensitization. Noted treatment: therapeutic diphenylcyclopropenone sensitization with weekly scalp DPC. Separate cDNA molecules received unique molecular identifiers, which the library attached to them. TCRdb ran MiXCR on the RACE reads and lists one entry per CDR3 protein. The sample lists around 69,000 distinct CDR3 sequences; 7.5% to 9.5% were seen once. Material: whole blood, obtained in connection with sensitization to the hapten diphenylcyclopropenone (DPC). The receptor was derived from a woman in her fifties or sixties with alopecia areata. Some clones in this sample may be carry-over from other donors' samples.

DNA for the CDR3: TGTGCCAGCAGGAGCGGGCAAACTAGCACAGATACGCAGTATTTT. This codes for CASRSGQTSTDTQYF. The chain is built from TRBV12-3 or TRBV12-4 and TRBJ2-3; possibly TRBD2 for D (6 bases). There are 15 residues in the CDR3. The V gene lost 6 bases and the J gene lost 0 bases, with 13 bases spanning the gap.